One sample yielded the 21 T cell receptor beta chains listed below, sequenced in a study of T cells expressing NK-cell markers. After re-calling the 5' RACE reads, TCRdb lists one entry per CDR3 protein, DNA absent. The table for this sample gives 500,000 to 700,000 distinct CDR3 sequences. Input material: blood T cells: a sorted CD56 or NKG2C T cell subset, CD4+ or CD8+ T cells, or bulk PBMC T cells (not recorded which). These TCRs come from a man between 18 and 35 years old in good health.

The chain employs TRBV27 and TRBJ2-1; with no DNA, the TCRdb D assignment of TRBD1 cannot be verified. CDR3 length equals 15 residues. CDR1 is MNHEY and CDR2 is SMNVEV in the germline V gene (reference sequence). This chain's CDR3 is CASSPPRVSSNEQFF.

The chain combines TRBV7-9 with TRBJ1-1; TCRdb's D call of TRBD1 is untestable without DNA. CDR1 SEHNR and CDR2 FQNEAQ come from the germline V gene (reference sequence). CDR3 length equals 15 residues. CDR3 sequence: CASSPRDRVGAEAFF. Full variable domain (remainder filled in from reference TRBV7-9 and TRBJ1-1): DTGVSQNPRHKITKRGQNVTFRCDPISEHNRLYWYRQTLGQGPEFLTYFQNEAQLEKSRLLSDRFSAERPKGSFSTLEIQRTEQGDSAMYLCASSPRDRVGAEAFFGQGTRLTVV.

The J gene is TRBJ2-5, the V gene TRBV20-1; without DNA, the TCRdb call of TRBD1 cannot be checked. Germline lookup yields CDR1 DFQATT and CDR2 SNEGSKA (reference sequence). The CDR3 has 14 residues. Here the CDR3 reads CSAERGRRGGTQYF.

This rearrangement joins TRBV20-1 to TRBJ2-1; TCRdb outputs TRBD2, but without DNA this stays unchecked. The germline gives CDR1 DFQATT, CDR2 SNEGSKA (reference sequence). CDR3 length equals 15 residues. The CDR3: CSPRSGSRTYNEQFF.

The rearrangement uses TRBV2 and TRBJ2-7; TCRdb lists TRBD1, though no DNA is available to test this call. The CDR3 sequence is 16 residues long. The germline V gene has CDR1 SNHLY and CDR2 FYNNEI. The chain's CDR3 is CASTPVGTESSYEQYF. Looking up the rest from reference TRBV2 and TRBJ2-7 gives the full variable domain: EPEVTQTPSHQVTQMGQEVILRCVPISNHLYFYWYRQILGQKVEFLVSFYNNEISEKSEIFDDQFSVERPDGSNFTLKIRSTKLEDSAMYFCASTPVGTESSYEQYFGPGTRLTVT.

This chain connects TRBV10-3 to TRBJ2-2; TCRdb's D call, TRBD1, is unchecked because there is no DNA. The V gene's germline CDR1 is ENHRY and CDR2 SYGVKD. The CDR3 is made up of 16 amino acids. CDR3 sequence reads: CAINTGTGGQHGELFF.

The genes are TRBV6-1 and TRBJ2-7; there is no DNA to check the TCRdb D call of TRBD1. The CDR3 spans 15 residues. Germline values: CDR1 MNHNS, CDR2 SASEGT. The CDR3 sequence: CATKGHTFSEDEQYF.

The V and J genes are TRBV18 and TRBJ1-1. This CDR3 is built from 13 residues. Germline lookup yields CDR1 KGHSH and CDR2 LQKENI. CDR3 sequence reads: CASSPGADTKAFF.

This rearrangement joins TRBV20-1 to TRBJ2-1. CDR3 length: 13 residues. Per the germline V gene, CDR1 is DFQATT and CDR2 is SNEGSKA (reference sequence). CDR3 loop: CSAQPHSTNEQFF.

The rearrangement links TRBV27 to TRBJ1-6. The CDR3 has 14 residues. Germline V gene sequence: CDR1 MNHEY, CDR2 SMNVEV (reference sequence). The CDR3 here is CASTSLNFLSPLHF.

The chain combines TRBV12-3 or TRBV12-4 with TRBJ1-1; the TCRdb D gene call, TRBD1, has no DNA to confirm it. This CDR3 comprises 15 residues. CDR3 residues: CASSLGRTGRTEAFF.

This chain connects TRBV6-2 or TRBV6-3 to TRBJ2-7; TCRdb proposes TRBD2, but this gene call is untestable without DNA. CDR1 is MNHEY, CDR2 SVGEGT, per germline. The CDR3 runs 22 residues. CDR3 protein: CASSLRDRGSGLAGPSSYEQYF.

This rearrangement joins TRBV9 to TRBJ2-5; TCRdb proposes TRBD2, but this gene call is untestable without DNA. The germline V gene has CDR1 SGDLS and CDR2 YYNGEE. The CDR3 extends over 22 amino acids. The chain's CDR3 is CASSVQGNRGLAGGRGQETQYF.

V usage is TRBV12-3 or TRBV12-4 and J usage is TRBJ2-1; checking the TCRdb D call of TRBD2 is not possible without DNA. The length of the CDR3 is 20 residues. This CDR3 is CASRQTGVLAGGSSYNEQFF.

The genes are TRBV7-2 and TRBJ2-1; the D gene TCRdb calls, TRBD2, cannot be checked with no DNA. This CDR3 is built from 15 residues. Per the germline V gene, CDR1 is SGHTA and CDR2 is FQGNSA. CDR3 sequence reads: CASSRFAGGSNEQFF.

The CDR3 region is CSARRPAGGIELYNEQFF. The chain has TRBV20-1 and TRBJ2-1; TCRdb gives TRBD2 as the D gene, but with no DNA this cannot be confirmed. This CDR3 is built from 18 residues. CDR1 DFQATT and CDR2 SNEGSKA come from the germline V gene (reference sequence).

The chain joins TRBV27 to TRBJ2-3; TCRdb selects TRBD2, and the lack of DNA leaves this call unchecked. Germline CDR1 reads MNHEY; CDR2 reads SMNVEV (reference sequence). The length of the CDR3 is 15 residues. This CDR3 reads CASSFAGASTDTQYF.

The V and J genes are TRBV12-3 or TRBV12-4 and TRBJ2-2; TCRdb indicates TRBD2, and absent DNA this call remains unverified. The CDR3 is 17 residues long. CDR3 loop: CASSPGSGSTNTGELFF.

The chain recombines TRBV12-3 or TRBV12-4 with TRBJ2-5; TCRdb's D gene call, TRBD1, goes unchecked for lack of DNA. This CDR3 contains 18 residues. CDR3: CASSRPWGSDRGSETQYF.

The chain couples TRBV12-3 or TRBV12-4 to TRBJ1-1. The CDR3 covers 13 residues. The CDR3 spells CASSLVDPPKAFF.

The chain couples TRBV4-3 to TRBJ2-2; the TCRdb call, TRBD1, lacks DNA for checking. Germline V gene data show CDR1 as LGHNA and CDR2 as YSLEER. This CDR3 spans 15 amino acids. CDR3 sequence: CASSQATGTTGELFF.